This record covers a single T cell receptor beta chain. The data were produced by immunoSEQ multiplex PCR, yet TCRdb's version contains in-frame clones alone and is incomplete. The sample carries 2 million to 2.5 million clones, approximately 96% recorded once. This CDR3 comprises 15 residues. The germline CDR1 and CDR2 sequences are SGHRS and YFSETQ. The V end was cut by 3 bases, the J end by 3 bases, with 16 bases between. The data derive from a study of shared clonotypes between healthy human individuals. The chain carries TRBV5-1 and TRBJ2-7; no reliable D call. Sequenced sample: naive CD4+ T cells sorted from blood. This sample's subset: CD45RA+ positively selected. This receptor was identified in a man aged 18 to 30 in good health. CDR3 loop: CASSSSTPAIYEQYF. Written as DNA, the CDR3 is TGCGCCAGCAGCTCCTCGACCCCCGCGATCTACGAGCAGTACTTC. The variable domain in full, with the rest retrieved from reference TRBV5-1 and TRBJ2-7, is KAGVTQTPRYLIKTRGQQVTLSCSPISGHRSVSWYQQTPGQGLQFLFEYFSETQRNKGNFPGRFSGRQFSNSRSEMNVSTLELGDSALYLCASSSSTPAIYEQYFGPGTRLTVT.